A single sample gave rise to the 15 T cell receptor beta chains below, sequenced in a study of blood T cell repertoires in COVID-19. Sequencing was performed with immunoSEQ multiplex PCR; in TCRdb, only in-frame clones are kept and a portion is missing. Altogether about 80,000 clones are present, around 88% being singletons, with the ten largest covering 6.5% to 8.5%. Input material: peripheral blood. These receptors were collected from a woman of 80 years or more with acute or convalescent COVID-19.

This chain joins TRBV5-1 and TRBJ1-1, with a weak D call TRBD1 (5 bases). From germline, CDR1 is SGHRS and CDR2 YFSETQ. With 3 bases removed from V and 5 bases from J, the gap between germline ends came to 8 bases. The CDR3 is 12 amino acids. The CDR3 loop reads CASSSGDTEAFF. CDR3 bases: TGCGCCAGCAGCTCGGGGGATACTGAAGCTTTCTTT.

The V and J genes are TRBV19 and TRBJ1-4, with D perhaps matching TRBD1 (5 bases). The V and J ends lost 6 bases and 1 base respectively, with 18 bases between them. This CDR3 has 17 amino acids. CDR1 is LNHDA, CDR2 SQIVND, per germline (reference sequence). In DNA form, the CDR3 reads TGTGCCAGTAGCCCCCCGGGGGGTCGCCAAACTAATGAAAAACTGTTTTTT. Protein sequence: CASSPPGGRQTNEKLFF. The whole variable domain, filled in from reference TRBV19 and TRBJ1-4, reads DGGITQSPKYLFRKEGQNVTLSCEQNLNHDAMYWYRQDPGQGLRLIYYSQIVNDFQKGDIAEGYSVSREKKESFPLTVTSAQKNPTAFYLCASSPPGGRQTNEKLFFGSGTQLSVL.

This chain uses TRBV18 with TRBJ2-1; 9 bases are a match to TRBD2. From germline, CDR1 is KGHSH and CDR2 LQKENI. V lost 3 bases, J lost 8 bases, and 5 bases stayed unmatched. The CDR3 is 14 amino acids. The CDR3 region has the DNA TGTGCCAGCTCACCTCCGGGACTAGCCTATGAGCAGTTCTTC. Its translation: CASSPPGLAYEQFF.

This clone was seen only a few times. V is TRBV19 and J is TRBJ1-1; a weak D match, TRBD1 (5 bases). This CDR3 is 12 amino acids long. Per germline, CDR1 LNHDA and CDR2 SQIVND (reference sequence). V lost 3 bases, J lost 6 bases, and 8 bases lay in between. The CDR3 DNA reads TGTGCCAGTAGTATCGAAGGGGCTGAAGCTTTCTTT. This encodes CASSIEGAEAFF.

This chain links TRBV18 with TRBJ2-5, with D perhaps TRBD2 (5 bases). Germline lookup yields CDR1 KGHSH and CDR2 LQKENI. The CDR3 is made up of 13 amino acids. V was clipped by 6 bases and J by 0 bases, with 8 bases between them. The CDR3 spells CASSQTNQETQYF. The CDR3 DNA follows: TGTGCCAGCTCCCAGACTAACCAAGAGACCCAGTACTTC.

This chain's CDR3 is CASSSQNYGYTF. The CDR3 region has the DNA TGTGCCAGCAGTTCCCAGAACTATGGCTACACCTTC. The chain is built from TRBV6-2 or TRBV6-3 and TRBJ1-2; D is ambiguous. The CDR3 totals 12 residues. Per germline, CDR1 MNHEY and CDR2 SVGEGT. V lost 4 bases and J 2 bases, leaving 5 bases between the germline ends.

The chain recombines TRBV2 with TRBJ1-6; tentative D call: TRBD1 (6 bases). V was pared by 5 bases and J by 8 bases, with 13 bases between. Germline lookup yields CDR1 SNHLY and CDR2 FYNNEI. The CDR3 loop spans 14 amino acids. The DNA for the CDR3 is TGTGCCAGCAGTAAACAGGGCCGCGATTCACCCCTCCACTTT. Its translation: CASSKQGRDSPLHF.

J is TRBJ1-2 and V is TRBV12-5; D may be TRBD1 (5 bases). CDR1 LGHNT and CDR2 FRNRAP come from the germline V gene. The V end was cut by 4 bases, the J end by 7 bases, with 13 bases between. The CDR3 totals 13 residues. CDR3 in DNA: TGTGCTAGTGGTTCGTTAACAGGTGGTGGCTACACCTTC. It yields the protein CASGSLTGGGYTF.

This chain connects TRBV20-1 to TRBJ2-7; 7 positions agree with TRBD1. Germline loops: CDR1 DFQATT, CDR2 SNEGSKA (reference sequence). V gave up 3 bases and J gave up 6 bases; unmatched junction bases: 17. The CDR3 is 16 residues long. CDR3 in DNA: TGCAGTGCTAGTGGGGCAGGGGGTTCCATCTCGGGCGAGCAGTACTTC. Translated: CSASGAGGSISGEQYF.

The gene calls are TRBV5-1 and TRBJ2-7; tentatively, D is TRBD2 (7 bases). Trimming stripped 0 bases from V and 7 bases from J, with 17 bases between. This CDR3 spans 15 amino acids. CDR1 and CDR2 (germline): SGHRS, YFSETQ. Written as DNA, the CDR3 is TGCGCCAGCAGCTTGGCGGGGGGCGCCGTAGGAGAGCAGTACTTC. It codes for CASSLAGGAVGEQYF. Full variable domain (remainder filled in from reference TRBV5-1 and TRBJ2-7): KAGVTQTPRYLIKTRGQQVTLSCSPISGHRSVSWYQQTPGQGLQFLFEYFSETQRNKGNFPGRFSGRQFSNSRSEMNVSTLELGDSALYLCASSLAGGAVGEQYFGPGTRLTVT.

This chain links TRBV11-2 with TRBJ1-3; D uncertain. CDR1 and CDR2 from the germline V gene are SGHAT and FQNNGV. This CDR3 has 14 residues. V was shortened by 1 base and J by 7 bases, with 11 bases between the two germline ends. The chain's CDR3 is CASSLARERNTIYF. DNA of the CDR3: TGTGCCAGCAGCTTAGCCCGGGAAAGGAACACCATATATTTT.

CDR3 region: CAWSVGGADYGYTF. The DNA of the CDR3 is TGTGCCTGGAGTGTGGGGGGGGCTGACTATGGCTACACCTTC. The chain couples TRBV30 to TRBJ1-2; perhaps TRBD1 as D (6 bases). The CDR3 has 14 residues. Germline assignment: CDR1 GTSNPN and CDR2 SVGIG (reference sequence). With 0 bases removed from V and 3 bases from J, the gap between germline ends came to 11 bases.

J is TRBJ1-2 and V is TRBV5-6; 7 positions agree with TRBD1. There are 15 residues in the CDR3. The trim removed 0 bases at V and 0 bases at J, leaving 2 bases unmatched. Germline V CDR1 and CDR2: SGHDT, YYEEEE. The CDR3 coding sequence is TGTGCCAGCAGCTTGGTAGGGACAGCTAACTATGGCTACACCTTC. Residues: CASSLVGTANYGYTF.

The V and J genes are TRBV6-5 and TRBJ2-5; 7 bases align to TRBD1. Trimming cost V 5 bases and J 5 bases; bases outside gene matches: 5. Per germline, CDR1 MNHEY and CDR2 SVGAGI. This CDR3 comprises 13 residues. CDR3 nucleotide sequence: TGTGCCAGCAGTACAGGGGTGGGGGAGACCCAGTACTTC. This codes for CASSTGVGETQYF.

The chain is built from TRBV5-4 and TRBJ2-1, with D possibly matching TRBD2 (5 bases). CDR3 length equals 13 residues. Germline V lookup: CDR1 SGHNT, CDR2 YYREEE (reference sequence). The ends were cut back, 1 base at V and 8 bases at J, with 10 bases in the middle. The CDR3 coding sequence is TGTGCCAGCAGCTTGCCCTCCGGGGATGAGCAGTTCTTC. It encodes CASSLPSGDEQFF.